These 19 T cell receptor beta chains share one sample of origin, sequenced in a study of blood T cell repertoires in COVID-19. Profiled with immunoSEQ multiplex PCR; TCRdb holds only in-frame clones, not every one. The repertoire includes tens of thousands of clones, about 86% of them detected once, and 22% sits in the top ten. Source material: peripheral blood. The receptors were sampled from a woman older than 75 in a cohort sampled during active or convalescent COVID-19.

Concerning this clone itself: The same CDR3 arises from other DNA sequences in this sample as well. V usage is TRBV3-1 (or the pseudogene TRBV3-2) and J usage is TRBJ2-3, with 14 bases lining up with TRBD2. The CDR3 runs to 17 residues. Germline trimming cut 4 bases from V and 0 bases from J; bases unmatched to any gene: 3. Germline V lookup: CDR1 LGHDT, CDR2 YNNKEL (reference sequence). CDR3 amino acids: CASSRGLAGGSTDTQYF. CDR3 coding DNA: TGTGCCAGCAGCCGCGGACTAGCGGGAGGAAGCACAGATACGCAGTATTTT.

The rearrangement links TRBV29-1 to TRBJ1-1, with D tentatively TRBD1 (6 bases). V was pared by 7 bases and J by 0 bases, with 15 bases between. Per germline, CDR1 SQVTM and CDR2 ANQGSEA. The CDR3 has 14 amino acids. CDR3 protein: CSGVRGSVNTEAFF. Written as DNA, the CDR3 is TGCAGCGGTGTGAGGGGGTCGGTGAACACTGAAGCTTTCTTT.

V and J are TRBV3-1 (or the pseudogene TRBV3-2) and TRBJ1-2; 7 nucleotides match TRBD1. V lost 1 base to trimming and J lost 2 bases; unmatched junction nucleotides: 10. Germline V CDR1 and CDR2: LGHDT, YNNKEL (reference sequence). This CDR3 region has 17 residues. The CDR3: CASSQAIGGRWNYGYTF. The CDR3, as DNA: TGTGCCAGCAGCCAAGCTATAGGGGGCAGGTGGAACTATGGCTACACCTTC.

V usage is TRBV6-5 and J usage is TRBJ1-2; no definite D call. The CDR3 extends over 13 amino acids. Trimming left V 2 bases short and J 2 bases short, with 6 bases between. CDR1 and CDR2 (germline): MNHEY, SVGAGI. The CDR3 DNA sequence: TGTGCCAGCAGTTACGGCGGGAACTATGGCTACACCTTC. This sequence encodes CASSYGGNYGYTF.

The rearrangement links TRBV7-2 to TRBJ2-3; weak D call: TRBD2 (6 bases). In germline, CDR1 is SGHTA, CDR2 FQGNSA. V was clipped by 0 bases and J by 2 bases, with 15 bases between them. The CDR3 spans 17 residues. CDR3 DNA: TGTGCCAGCAGCTTAGCCTCCTCAGCGGGCCACACAGATACGCAGTATTTT. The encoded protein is CASSLASSAGHTDTQYF.

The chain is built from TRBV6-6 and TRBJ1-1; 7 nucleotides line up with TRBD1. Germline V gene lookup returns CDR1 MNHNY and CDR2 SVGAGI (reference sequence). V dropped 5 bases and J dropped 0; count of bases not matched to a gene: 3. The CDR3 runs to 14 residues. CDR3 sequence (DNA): TGTGCCAGCAGTGCGACAGGGTTGAACACTGAAGCTTTCTTT. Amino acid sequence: CASSATGLNTEAFF.

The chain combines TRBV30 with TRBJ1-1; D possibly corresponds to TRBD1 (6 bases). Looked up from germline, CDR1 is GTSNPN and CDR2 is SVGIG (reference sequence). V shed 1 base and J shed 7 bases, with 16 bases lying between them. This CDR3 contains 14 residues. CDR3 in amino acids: CAWSGGGAQDEAFF. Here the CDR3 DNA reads TGTGCCTGGAGTGGCGGGGGGGCTCAGGATGAAGCTTTCTTT.

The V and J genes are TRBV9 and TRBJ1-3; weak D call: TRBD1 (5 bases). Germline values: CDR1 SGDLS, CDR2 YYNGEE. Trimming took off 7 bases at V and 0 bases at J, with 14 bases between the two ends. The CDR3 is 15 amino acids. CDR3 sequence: CASGPDRSSGNTIYF. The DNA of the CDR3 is TGTGCCAGCGGACCCGACAGAAGCTCTGGAAACACCATATATTTT.

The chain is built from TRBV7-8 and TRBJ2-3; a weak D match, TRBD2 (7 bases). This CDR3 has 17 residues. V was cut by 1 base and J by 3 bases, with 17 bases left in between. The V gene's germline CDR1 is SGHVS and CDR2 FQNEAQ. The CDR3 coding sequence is TGTGCCAGCAGCTTAGATGGGGGGGCGCTTAAGACAGATACGCAGTATTTT. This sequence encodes CASSLDGGALKTDTQYF.

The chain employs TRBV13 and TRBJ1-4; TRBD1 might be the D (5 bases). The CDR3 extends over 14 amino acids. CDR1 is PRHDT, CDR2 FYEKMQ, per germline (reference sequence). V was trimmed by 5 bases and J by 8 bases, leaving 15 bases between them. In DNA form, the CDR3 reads TGTGCCAGCAGCGTTCTGGGGGAGGGCGAAAAACTGTTTTTT. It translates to CASSVLGEGEKLFF. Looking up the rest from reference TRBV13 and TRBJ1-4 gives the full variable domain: AAGVIQSPRHLIKEKRETATLKCYPIPRHDTVYWYQQGPGQDPQFLISFYEKMQSDKGSIPDRFSAQQFSDYHSELNMSSLELGDSALYFCASSVLGEGEKLFFGSGTQLSVL.

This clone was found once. DNA of the CDR3: TGTGCCAGCAGCCAAGTAGCGGGGAAAGGGGATGAGCAGTTCTTC. Translating gives CASSQVAGKGDEQFF. The rearrangement uses TRBV3-1 (or the pseudogene TRBV3-2) and TRBJ2-1, with 8 bases identical to TRBD2. Germline CDR1 and CDR2: LGHDT and YNNKEL (reference sequence). V was pared by 1 base and J by 8 bases, with 7 bases of the junction left unmatched. CDR3 size: 15 residues.

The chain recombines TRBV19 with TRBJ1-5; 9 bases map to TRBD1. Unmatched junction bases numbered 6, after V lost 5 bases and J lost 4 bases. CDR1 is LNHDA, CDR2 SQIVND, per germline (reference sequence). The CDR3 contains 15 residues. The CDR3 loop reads CASSGPDRGNQPQHF. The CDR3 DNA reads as TGTGCCAGTAGTGGGCCCGACAGGGGGAATCAGCCCCAGCATTTT.

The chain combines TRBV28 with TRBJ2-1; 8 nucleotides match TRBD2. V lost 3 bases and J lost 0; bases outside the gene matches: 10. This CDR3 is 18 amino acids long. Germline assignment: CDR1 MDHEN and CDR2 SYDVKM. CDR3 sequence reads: CASSFRGRTPSSYNEQFF. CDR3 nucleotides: TGTGCCAGCAGTTTTCGCGGGAGGACCCCGAGCTCCTACAATGAGCAGTTCTTC.

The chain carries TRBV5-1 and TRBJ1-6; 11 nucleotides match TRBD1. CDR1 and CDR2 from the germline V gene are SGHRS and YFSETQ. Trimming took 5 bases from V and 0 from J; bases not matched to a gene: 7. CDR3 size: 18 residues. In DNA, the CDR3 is TGCGCCAGCAGAAAAACCGGGACAGGGGGCTCCTATAATTCACCCCTCCACTTT. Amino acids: CASRKTGTGGSYNSPLHF.

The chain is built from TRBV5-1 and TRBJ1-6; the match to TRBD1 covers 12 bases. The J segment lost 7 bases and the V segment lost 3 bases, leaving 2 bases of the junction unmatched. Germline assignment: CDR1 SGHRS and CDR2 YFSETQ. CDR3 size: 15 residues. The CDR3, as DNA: TGCGCCAGCAGCTCCGGGACAGGGGGCAATTCACCCCTCCACTTT. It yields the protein CASSSGTGGNSPLHF. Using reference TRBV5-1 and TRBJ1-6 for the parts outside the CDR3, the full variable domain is KAGVTQTPRYLIKTRGQQVTLSCSPISGHRSVSWYQQTPGQGLQFLFEYFSETQRNKGNFPGRFSGRQFSNSRSEMNVSTLELGDSALYLCASSSGTGGNSPLHFGNGTRLTVT.

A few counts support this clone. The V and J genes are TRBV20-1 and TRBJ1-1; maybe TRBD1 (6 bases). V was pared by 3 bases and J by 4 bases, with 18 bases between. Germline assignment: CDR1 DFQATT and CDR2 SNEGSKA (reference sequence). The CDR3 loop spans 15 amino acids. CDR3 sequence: CSASTTQGKSTEAFF. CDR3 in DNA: TGCAGTGCTAGTACGACCCAGGGGAAATCCACTGAAGCTTTCTTT.

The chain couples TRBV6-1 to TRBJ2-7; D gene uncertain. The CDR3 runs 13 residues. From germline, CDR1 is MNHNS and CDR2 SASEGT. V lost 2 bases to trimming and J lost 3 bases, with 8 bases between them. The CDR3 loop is CASSEQRFYEQYV. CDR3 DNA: TGTGCCAGCAGTGAACAGCGCTTCTACGAGCAGTACGTC.

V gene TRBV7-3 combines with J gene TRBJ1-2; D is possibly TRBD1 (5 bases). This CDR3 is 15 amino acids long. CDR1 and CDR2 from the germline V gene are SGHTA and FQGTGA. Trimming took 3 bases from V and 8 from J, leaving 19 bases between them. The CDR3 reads CASSFAPGDLRGYTF. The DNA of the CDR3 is TGTGCCAGCAGCTTCGCCCCGGGGGACCTTAGGGGCTACACCTTC.

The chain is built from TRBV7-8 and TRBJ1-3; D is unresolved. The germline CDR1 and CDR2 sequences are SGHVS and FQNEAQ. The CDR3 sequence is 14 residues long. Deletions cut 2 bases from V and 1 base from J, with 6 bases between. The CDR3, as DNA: TGTGCCAGCAGCTTACGGGGATCTGGAAACACCATATATTTT. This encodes CASSLRGSGNTIYF.